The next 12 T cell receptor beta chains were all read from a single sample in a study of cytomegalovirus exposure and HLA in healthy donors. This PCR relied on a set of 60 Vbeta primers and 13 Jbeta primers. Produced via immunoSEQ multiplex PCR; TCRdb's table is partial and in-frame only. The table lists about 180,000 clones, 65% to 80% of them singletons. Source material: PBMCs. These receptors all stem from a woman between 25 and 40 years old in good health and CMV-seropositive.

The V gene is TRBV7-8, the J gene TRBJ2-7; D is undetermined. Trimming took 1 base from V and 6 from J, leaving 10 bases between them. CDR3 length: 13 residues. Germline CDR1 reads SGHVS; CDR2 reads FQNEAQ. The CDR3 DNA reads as TGTGCCAGCAGCTTAGAGTTTTCTACCGAGCAGTACTTC. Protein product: CASSLEFSTEQYF.

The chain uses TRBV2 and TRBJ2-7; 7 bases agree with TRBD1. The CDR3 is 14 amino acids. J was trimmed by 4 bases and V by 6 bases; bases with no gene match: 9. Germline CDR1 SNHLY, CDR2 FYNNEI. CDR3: CASRTGTEFYEQYF. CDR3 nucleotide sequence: TGTGCCAGCAGAACCGGGACAGAATTTTACGAGCAGTACTTC.

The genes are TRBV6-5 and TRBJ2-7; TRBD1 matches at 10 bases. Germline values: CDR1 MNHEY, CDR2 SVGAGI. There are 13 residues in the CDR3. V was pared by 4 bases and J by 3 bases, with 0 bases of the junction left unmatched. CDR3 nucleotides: TGTGCCAGCAGTTGGGACAGGGGCTACGAGCAGTACTTC. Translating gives CASSWDRGYEQYF.

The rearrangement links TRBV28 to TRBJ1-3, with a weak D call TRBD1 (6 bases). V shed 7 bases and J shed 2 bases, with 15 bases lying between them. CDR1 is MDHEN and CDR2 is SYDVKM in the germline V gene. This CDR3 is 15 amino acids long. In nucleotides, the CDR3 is TGTGCCAGCAACTCCGGGGGGGGCCCTGGAAACACCATATATTTT. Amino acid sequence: CASNSGGGPGNTIYF.

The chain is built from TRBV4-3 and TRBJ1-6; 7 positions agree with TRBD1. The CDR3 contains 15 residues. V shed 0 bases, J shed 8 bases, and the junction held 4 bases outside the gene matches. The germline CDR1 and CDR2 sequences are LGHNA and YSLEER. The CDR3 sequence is CASSQERQGDSPLHF. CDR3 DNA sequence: TGCGCCAGCAGCCAAGAACGCCAGGGGGATTCACCCCTCCACTTT.

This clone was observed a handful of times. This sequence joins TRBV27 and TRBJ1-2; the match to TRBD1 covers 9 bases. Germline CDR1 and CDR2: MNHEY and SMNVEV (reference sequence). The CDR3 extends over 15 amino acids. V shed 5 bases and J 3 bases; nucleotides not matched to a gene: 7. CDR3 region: CASSTSGTGYYGYTF. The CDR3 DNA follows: TGTGCCAGCAGTACATCCGGGACAGGGTACTATGGCTACACCTTC.

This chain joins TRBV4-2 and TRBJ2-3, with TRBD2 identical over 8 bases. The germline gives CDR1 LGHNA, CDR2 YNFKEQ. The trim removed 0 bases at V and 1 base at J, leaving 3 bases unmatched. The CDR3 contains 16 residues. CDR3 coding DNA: TGTGCCAGCAGCCAAGAGGTAGCGGGACGCACAGATACGCAGTATTTT. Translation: CASSQEVAGRTDTQYF.

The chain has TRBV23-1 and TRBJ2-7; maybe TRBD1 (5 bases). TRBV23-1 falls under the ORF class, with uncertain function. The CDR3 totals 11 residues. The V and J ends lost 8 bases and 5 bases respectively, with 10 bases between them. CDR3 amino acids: CASGAADEQYF. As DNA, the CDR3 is TGCGCCAGCGGGGCCGCGGACGAGCAGTACTTC.

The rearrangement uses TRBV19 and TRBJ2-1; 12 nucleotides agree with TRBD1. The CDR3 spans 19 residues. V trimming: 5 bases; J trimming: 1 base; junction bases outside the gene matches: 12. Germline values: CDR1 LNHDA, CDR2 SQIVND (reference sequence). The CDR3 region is CASSSSGTGGAGSYNEQFF. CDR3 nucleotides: TGTGCCAGTAGTTCATCCGGGACAGGGGGCGCGGGGTCCTACAATGAGCAGTTCTTC. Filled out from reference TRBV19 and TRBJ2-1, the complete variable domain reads DGGITQSPKYLFRKEGQNVTLSCEQNLNHDAMYWYRQDPGQGLRLIYYSQIVNDFQKGDIAEGYSVSREKKESFPLTVTSAQKNPTAFYLCASSSSGTGGAGSYNEQFFGPGTRLTVL.

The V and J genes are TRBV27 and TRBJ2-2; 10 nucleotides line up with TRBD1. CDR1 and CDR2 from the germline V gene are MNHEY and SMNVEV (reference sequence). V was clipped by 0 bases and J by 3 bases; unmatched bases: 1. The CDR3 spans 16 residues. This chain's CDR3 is CASSLSGTGDTGELFF. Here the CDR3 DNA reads TGTGCCAGCAGTTTATCTGGGACAGGGGACACCGGGGAGCTGTTTTTT.

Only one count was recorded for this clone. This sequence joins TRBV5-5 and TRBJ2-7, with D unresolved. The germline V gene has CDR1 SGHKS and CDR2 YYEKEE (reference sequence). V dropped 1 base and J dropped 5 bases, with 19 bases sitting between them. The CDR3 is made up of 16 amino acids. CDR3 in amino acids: CASSLLISGGRNEQYF. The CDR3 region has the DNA TGTGCCAGCAGCTTGCTAATATCGGGTGGAAGGAACGAGCAGTACTTC. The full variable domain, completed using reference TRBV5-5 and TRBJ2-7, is DAGVTQSPTHLIKTRGQQVTLRCSPISGHKSVSWYQQVLGQGPQFIFQYYEKEERGRGNFPDRFSARQFPNYSSELNVNALLLGDSALYLCASSLLISGGRNEQYFGPGTRLTVT.

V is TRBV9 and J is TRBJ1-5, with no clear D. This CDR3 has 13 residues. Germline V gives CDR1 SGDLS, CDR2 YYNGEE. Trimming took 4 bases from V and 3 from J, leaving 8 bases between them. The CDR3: CASSPGNNQPQHF. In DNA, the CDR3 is TGTGCCAGCAGCCCGGGAAACAATCAGCCCCAGCATTTT.